This TCR beta chain was recorded in a study of OX40 agonist ivuxolimab in advanced cancers. Study details: Treatment of patients was with ivuxolimab, an agonistic anti-OX40 (CD134) antibody. General observations from the study: CD4+ and CD8+ blood T cells expanded clonally by week 6 at 0.1 to 3.0 mg/kg.

With respect to this clone: Antigen unknown.

Prior autoimmune disease or systemic immunosuppression barred patients. CDR1 is SEHNR and CDR2 is FQNEAQ in the germline V gene (reference sequence). V was cut by 6 bases and J by 12 bases, with 21 bases left in between. The CDR3 is 14 residues long. Sequenced by immunoSEQ multiplex PCR; TCRdb stores in-frame clones only, minus some. The table includes tens of thousands of clones, approximately 79% detected once. The sample here was CD4+ or CD8+ T cells sorted from blood, taken in a trial of the OX40 agonist ivuxolimab. The chain couples TRBV7-9 to TRBJ2-1, with D possibly being TRBD2 (7 bases). The receptor comes from an adult with an advanced solid tumor such as melanoma, head and neck, liver or kidney cancer. CDR3 loop: CASSSSGGPGGQFF. The CDR3 DNA sequence: TGTGCCAGCAGTTCCTCGGGGGGCCCTGGGGGGCAGTTCTTC.